This T cell receptor beta chain was captured by sequencing in a study of spatial heterogeneity in lung cancer. Study as a whole: Matched bulk RNA-seq gave a T cell module score that correlated strongly with tumor-region TCR transcript counts. Study-wide findings and caveats: For expanded intratumoral alpha and beta TCRs, counts tracked tumor mutation counts.

In the case of this clonotype: As yet, its antigen is unknown.

TCRdb itself ran the 5' RACE reads through MiXCR, one entry per CDR3 protein. The data hold some 100,000 distinct CDR3 sequences, with around 4.8% observed a single time. Time point defined: sample taken at primary tumor resection. This clonotype was sampled from a male donor with early-stage non-small cell lung cancer. This specimen consisted of lung tumor tissue, obtained at surgery.

The CDR3: CASSLSHEQYF. The CDR3 DNA reads as TGTGCCAGCAGCCTTTCGCACGAGCAGTACTTC. V usage is TRBV12-3 or TRBV12-4 and J usage is TRBJ2-7; D is unresolved. The CDR3 has 11 residues. Trimming took off 6 bases at V and 5 bases at J, with 8 bases between the two ends.